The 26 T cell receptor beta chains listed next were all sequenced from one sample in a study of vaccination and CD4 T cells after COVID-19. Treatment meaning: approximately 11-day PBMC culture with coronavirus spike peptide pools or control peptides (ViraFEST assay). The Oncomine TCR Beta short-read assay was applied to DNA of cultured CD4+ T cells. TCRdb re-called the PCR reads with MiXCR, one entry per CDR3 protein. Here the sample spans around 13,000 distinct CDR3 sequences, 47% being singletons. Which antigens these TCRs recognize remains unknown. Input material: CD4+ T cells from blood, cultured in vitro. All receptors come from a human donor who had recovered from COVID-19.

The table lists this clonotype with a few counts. CDR3 bases: TGTGCCAGTAGTAGGACAGGGGATGGCAATCAGCCCCAGCATTTT. This encodes CASSRTGDGNQPQHF. The V gene is TRBV19, the J gene TRBJ1-5, with 9 bases fitting TRBD1. Germline lookup yields CDR1 LNHDA and CDR2 SQIVND (reference sequence). The CDR3 is 15 residues long. V was clipped by 4 bases and J by 2 bases; unmatched bases: 3.

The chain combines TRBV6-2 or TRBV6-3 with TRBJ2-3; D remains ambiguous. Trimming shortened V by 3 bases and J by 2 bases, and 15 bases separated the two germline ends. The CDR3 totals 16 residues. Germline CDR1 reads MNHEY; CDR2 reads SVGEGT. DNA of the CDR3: TGTGCCAGCAGTTATGGGCGTCGTACTCACACAGATACGCAGTATTTT. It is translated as CASSYGRRTHTDTQYF.

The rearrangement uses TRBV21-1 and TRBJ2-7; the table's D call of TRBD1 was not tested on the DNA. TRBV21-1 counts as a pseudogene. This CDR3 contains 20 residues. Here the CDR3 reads CASSMRTGAFGNDRRVRQYF. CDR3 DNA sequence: TGTGCCAGCAGCATGCGGACAGGGGCCTTCGGGAACGATCGTCGGGTTAGGCAGTACTTC.

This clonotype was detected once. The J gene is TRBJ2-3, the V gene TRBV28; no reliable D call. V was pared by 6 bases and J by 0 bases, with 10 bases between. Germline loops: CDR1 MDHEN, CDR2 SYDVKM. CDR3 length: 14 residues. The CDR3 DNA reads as TGTGCCAGCAGAGTCGGAACTAGCACAGATACGCAGTATTTT. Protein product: CASRVGTSTDTQYF.

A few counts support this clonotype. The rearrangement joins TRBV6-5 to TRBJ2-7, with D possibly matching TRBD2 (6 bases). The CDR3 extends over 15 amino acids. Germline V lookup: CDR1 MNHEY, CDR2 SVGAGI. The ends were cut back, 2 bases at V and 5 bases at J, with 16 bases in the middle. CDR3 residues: CASSYAGSWSHEQYF. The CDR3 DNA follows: TGTGCCAGCAGTTACGCGGGGAGTTGGTCCCACGAGCAGTACTTC.

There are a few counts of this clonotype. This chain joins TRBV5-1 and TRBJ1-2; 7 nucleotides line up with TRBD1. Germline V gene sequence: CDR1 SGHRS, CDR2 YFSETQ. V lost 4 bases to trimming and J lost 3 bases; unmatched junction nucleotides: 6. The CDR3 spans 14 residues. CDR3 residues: CASSPIGQDYGYTF. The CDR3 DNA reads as TGCGCCAGCAGCCCCATAGGACAGGACTATGGCTACACCTTC.

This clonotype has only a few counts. The DNA of the CDR3 is TGTGCCAGCAGCCGACAGGCGAACACTGAAGCTTTCTTT. Translated: CASSRQANTEAFF. This chain uses TRBV7-2 with TRBJ1-1; the D gene is possibly TRBD1 (6 bases). The V end was cut by 5 bases, the J end by 1 base, with 8 bases between. The V gene's germline CDR1 is SGHTA and CDR2 FQGNSA. This CDR3 has 13 residues.

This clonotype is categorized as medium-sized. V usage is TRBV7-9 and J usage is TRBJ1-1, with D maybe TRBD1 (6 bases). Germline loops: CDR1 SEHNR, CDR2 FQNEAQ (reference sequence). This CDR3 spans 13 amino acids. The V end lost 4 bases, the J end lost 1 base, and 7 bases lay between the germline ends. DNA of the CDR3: TGTGCCAGCAGCTCACAGGGGAACACTGAAGCTTTCTTT. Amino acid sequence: CASSSQGNTEAFF.

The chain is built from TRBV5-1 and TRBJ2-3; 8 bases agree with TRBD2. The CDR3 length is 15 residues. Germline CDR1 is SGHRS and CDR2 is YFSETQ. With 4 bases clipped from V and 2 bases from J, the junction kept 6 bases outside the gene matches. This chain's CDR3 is CASSLTSGSTDTQYF. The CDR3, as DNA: TGCGCCAGCAGCCTAACTAGCGGTTCCACAGATACGCAGTATTTT.

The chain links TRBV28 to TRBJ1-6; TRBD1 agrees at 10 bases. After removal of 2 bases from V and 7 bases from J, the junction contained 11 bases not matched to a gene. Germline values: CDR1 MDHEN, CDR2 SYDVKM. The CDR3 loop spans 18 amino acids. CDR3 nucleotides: TGTGCCAGCAGTTTAAGATCCCCGATGACAGGGGGCAATTCACCCCTCCACTTT. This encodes CASSLRSPMTGGNSPLHF.

The CDR3, as DNA: TGTGCCAGCAGGGCGACCGGGACCGGGTATGGCTACACCTTC. It translates to CASRATGTGYGYTF. This chain joins TRBV6-1 and TRBJ1-2, with D possibly TRBD1 on 5 matching bases. CDR1 and CDR2 from the germline V gene are MNHNS and SASEGT. The CDR3 contains 14 residues. Trimming took 6 bases from V and 5 from J, leaving 16 bases between them.

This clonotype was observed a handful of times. The CDR3 loop is CASSLFPKLDYGYTF. For the CDR3, the DNA is TGTGCCAGCAGTTTATTCCCCAAGCTGGACTATGGCTACACCTTC. This chain joins TRBV27 and TRBJ1-2; D gene uncertain. The CDR3 has 15 amino acids. The germline gives CDR1 MNHEY, CDR2 SMNVEV (reference sequence). Trimming removed 1 base from V and 3 bases from J, with 12 bases in between.

In DNA form, the CDR3 reads TGTGCCAGCAGTTCTTGGACAGGCAGCTCCTACGAGCAGTACTTC. This encodes CASSSWTGSSYEQYF. The V gene is TRBV21-1, the J gene TRBJ2-7; the table's D call of TRBD1 was not tested on the DNA. TRBV21-1 is termed a pseudogene. CDR3 length: 15 residues.

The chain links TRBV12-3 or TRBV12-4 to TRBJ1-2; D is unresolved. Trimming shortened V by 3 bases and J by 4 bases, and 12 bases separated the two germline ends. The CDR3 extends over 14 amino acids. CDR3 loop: CASSFSAGGYGYTF. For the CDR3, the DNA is TGTGCCAGCAGTTTTTCGGCAGGAGGCTATGGCTACACCTTC.

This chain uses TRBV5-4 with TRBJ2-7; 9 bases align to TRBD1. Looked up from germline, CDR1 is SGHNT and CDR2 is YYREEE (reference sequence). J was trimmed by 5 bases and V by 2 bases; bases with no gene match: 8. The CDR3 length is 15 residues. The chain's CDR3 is CASSFPGTGQNEQYF. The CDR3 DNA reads TGTGCCAGCAGCTTCCCCGGGACAGGGCAGAACGAGCAGTACTTC.

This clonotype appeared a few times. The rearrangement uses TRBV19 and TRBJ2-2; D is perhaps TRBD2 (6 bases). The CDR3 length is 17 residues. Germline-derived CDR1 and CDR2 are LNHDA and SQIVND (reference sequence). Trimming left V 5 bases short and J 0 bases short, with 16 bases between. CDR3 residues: CASSPLALDANTGELFF. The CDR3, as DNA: TGTGCCAGTAGTCCCCTAGCGTTGGATGCGAACACCGGGGAGCTGTTTTTT.

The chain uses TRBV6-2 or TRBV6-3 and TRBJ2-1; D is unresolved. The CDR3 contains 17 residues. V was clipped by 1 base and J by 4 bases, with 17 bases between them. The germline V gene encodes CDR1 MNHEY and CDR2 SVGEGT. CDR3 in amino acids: CASSYLLGRQTYNEQFF. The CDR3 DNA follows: TGTGCCAGCAGTTACTTGCTCGGCCGGCAGACTTACAATGAGCAGTTCTTC.

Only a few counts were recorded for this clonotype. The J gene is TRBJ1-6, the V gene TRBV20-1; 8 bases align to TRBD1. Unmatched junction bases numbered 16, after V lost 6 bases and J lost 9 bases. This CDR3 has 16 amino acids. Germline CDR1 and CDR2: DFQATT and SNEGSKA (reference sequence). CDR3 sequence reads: CSARRRGLSSGSPLHF. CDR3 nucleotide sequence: TGCAGTGCCCGACGCAGGGGGCTGTCTTCTGGTTCACCCCTCCACTTT.

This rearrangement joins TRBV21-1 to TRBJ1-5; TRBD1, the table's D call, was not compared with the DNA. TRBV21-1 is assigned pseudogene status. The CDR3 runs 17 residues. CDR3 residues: CASSKRTGYMSNQPQHF. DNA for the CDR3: TGTGCCAGCAGCAAACGGACAGGGTATATGAGCAATCAGCCCCAGCATTTT.

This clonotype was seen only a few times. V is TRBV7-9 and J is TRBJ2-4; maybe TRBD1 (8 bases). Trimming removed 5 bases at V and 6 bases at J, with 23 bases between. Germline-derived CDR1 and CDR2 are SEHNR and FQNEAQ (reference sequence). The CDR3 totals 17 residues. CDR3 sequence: CASSPGLWTGRGNIQYF. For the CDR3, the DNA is TGTGCCAGCAGCCCAGGGCTTTGGACAGGGAGGGGAAACATTCAGTACTTC.

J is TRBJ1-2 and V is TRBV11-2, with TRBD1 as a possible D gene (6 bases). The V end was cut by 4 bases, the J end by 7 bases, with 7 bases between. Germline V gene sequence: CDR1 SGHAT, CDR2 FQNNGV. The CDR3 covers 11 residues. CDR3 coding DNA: TGTGCCAGCAGCTCCAGGGGTGGCTACACCTTC. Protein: CASSSRGGYTF.

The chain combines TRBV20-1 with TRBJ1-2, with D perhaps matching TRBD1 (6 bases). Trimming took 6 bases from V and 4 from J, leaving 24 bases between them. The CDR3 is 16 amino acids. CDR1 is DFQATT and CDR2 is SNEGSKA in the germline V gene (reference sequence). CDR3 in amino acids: CSARDRRGQKTYGYTF. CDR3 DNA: TGCAGTGCGAGGGATAGAAGGGGACAAAAAACCTATGGCTACACCTTC.

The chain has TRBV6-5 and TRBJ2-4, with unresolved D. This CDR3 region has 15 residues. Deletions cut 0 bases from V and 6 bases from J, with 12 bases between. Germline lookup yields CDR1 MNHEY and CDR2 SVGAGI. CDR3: CASSYSSSWGNIQYF. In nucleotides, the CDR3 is TGTGCCAGCAGTTACTCGAGCTCTTGGGGAAACATTCAGTACTTC.

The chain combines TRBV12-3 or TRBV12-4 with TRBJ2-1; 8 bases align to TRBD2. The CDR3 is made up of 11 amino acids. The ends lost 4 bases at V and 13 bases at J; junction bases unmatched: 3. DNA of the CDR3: TGTGCCAGCAGTTCCGGGACTAGACAGTTCTTC. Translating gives CASSSGTRQFF.

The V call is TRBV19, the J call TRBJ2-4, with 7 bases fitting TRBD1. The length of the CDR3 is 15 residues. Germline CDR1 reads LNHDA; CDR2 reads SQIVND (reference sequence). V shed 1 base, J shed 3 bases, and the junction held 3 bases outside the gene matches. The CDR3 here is CASSIVQGDKNIQYF. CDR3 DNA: TGTGCCAGTAGTATAGTCCAGGGGGACAAAAACATTCAGTACTTC. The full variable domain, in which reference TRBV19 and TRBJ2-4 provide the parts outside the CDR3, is DGGITQSPKYLFRKEGQNVTLSCEQNLNHDAMYWYRQDPGQGLRLIYYSQIVNDFQKGDIAEGYSVSREKKESFPLTVTSAQKNPTAFYLCASSIVQGDKNIQYFGAGTRLSVL.

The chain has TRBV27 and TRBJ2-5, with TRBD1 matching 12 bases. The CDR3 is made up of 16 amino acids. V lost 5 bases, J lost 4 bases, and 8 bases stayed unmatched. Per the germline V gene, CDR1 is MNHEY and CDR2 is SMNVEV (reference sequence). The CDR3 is CASSNLGQGARETQYF. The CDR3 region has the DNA TGTGCCAGCAGTAACCTGGGACAGGGGGCTCGAGAGACCCAGTACTTC.